This TCR beta chain appears in the sequencing data of a study of blood T cell repertoires in COVID-19. In terms of age and location, participants ranged from about 18 to 95 years and lived in approximately 24 US areas. Per germline, CDR1 MNHEY and CDR2 SVGEGT. The CDR3 sequence is 15 residues long. Trimming shortened V by 0 bases and J by 2 bases, and 11 bases separated the two germline ends. As processed by the authors: Amplifying reference gene primers gave estimates of nucleated cell counts. The method was immunoSEQ multiplex PCR; TCRdb's version includes in-frame clones alone and lacks a portion of them. V, J and clone size are taken as reported in that table, and D and trimming were inferred from the DNA itself. The data contain about 440,000 clones, nearly 90% of them singletons.

The source material was PBMCs or T cells enriched from blood (not recorded which). The chain uses TRBV6-2 or TRBV6-3 and TRBJ2-7; the D is unclear. The sequence derives from a woman aged 18-29 years with acute COVID-19. CDR3 DNA: TGTGCCAGCAGTTACTCCACAGTTAGAGCCTACGAGCAGTACTTC. Translated, it gives CASSYSTVRAYEQYF.